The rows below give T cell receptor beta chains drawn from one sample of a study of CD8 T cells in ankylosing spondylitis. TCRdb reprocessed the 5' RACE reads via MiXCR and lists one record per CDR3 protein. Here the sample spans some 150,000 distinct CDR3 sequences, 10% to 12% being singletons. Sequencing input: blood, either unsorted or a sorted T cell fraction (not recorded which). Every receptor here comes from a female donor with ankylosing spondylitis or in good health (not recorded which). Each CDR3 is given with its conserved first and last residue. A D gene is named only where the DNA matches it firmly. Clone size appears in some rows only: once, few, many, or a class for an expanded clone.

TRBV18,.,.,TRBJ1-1,CASSPFGEYEAFF,TGTGCCAGCTCGCCGTTTGGAGAGTACGAAGCTTTCTTT
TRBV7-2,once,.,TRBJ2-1,CASSQNQNSYNEQFF,TGTGCCAGCAGCCAAAACCAGAACTCCTACAATGAGCAGTTCTTC
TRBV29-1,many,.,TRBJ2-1,CSVEPARAPNEQFF,TGCAGCGTTGAACCGGCTAGGGCACCCAATGAGCAGTTCTTC
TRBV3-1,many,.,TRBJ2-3,CASSQRTGGTDTQYF,TGTGCCAGCAGCCAAAGGACGGGCGGCACAGATACGCAGTATTTT
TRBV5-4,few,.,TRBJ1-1,CASSLVPGRDTEAFF,TGTGCCAGCAGCTTGGTGCCAGGGAGGGACACTGAAGCTTTCTTT
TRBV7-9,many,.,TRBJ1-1,CASSLVAAAEAFF,TGTGCCAGCAGCTTAGTGGCGGCCGCTGAAGCTTTCTTT
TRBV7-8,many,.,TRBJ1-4,CASSRELATNEKLFF,TGTGCCAGCAGTAGGGAACTTGCAACTAATGAAAAACTGTTTTTT
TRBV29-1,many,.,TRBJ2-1,CSGGRPGAYNEQFF,TGCAGCGGAGGGCGACCGGGTGCCTACAATGAGCAGTTCTTC
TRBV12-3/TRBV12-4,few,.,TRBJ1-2,CASSTPGRTEGYTF,TGTGCCAGCAGCACCCCGGGTCGGACAGAAGGCTACACCTTC
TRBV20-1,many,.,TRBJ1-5,CSALPPSGSDQPQHF,TGCAGTGCTCTGCCGCCCTCAGGGAGCGATCAGCCCCAGCATTTT
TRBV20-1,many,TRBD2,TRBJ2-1,CSVRLAGGNEQFF,TGCAGTGTTCGACTAGCGGGGGGCAATGAGCAGTTCTTC
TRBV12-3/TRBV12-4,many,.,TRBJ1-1,CASLSIRGTEAFF,TGTGCCAGCCTTTCCATTAGGGGCACTGAAGCTTTCTTT
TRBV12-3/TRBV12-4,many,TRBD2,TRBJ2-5,CASSPAGGMETQYF,TGTGCCAGCAGTCCAGCGGGGGGTATGGAGACCCAGTACTTC
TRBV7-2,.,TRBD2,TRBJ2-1,CASSSVAGGNEQFF,TGTGCCAGCAGCTCGGTAGCGGGAGGGAATGAGCAGTTCTTC
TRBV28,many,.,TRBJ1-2,CASSFSGGYTF,TGTGCCAGCAGTTTTTCAGGTGGCTACACCTTC
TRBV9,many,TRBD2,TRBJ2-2,CASSRTSGRAVGELFF,TGTGCCAGCAGCCGAACTAGCGGGAGGGCGGTCGGGGAGCTGTTTTTT
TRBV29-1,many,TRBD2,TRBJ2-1,CSVEVLAGGLGEQFF,TGCAGCGTTGAAGTACTAGCGGGGGGGCTAGGGGAGCAGTTTTTC
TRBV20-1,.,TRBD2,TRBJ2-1,CSARDWGMGTSGSGEQFF,TGCAGTGCTAGAGATTGGGGGATGGGGACTAGCGGCTCCGGTGAGCAGTTCTTC
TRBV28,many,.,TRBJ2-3,CASRLRRKASSTDTQYF,TGTGCCAGCAGATTGCGTCGGAAGGCTTCGAGCACAGATACGCAGTATTTT
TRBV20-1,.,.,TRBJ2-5,CSAIGDPHPQETQYF,TGCAGTGCTATTGGGGACCCTCACCCCCAAGAGACCCAGTACTTC
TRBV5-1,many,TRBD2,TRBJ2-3,CASSAGLAGVDTQYF,TGCGCCAGCAGCGCCGGACTAGCGGGGGTAGATACGCAGTATTTT
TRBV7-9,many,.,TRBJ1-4,CASSYQGYEKLFF,TGTGCCAGCAGCTACCAGGGTTACGAAAAACTGTTTTTT